Presented here are 20 T cell receptor beta chains from one specimen sequenced in a study of regulatory T cells in long-lasting Graves disease. Arm-PCR of CDR3 regions and iRepertoire HTBI primers were the basis on which TCR beta libraries were built. TCRdb redid the calling of the multiplex PCR reads with MiXCR, one entry per CDR3 protein. The data hold over 450,000 distinct CDR3 sequences, with more than 10% observed a single time. Time point denoted: newly diagnosed GD, antithyroid drugs for less than 3 months. Generation of the TCR library employed RNA extracted from PBMCs. The data were also submitted as part of a second study, on T cells in Graves' hyperthyroidism and ophthalmopathy.

This material consisted of peripheral blood mononuclear cells (PBMCs), taken at new diagnosis, from a patient treated with antithyroid drugs. The receptors were gathered from a young woman with Graves disease.

In its sample, this clonotype was seen many times. This chain connects TRBV10-3 to TRBJ1-5; D not certain. Trimming pared 2 bases from V and 4 bases from J, leaving 6 bases between. The CDR3 consists of 13 residues. Germline CDR1 reads ENHRY; CDR2 reads SYGVKD. As DNA, the CDR3 is TGTGCCATCAGTGAGGACCTAAATCAGCCCCAGCATTTT. Encoded protein: CAISEDLNQPQHF.

This clonotype was detected ten times or more. V gene TRBV9 combines with J gene TRBJ1-6; 7 bases are a match to TRBD1. Germline trimming cut 4 bases from V and 6 bases from J; bases unmatched to any gene: 7. The CDR3 extends over 15 amino acids. Germline assignment: CDR1 SGDLS and CDR2 YYNGEE. CDR3 sequence reads: CASSSRQGFNSPLHF. In nucleotides, the CDR3 is TGTGCCAGCAGCTCCAGACAGGGTTTTAATTCACCCCTCCACTTT.

The CDR3 region has the DNA TGCAGTGCCGGAAAGGGCATGAACACTGAAGCTTTCTTT. Protein: CSAGKGMNTEAFF. The V gene is TRBV20-1, the J gene TRBJ1-1; D remains unclear. This CDR3 has 13 residues. Germline V gene data show CDR1 as DFQATT and CDR2 as SNEGSKA (reference sequence). Trimming removed 6 bases from V and 0 bases from J, with 11 bases in between.

Details on this clonotype: This sequence may be a read error, since a much larger clone differs from it by one base. The rearrangement joins TRBV18 to TRBJ2-7, with TRBD2 as a possible D gene (5 bases). This CDR3 contains 14 residues. The V gene lost 4 bases and the J gene lost 5 bases, with 15 bases spanning the gap. Germline loops: CDR1 KGHSH, CDR2 LQKENI. The CDR3, as DNA: TGTGCCAGCTCACGGACCGTGCGGGTCCACGAGCAGTACTTC. It yields the protein CASSRTVRVHEQYF. Full variable domain (missing parts from reference TRBV18 and TRBJ2-7): NAGVMQNPRHLVRRRGQEARLRCSPMKGHSHVYWYRQLPEEGLKFMVYLQKENIIDESGMPKERFSAEFPKEGPSILRIQQVVRGDSAAYFCASSRTVRVHEQYFGPGTRLTVT.

This clonotype occurred many times. This CDR3 reads CASSPAGRDEKLFF. The CDR3 coding sequence is TGTGCCAGCAGTCCGGCAGGGAGGGACGAAAAACTGTTTTTT. The chain joins TRBV28 to TRBJ1-4; maybe TRBD1 (5 bases). Germline V gives CDR1 MDHEN, CDR2 SYDVKM. The CDR3 spans 14 residues. V was pared by 5 bases and J by 8 bases, with 15 bases between.

This clonotype was recorded many times. The chain uses TRBV28 and TRBJ1-2; TRBD1 might be the D (5 bases). This CDR3 region has 16 residues. V was trimmed by 7 bases and J by 3 bases, leaving 21 bases between them. The germline gives CDR1 MDHEN, CDR2 SYDVKM. The CDR3 sequence: CASKAQGELTDYGYTF. CDR3 coding DNA: TGTGCCAGCAAGGCGCAGGGCGAGCTAACTGACTATGGCTACACCTTC.

This clonotype was recorded many times. The chain links TRBV3-1 to TRBJ2-7, with 7 bases that match TRBD1. Trimming cost V 5 bases and J 0 bases; bases outside gene matches: 7. This CDR3 has 15 amino acids. Germline V CDR1 and CDR2: LGHDT, YNNKEL (reference sequence). The CDR3 DNA reads TGTGCCAGCAGCAAGGCCGGGACAGCCTCCTACGAGCAGTACTTC. This sequence encodes CASSKAGTASYEQYF.

This clonotype occurred many times. The chain couples TRBV2 to TRBJ1-1; tentatively, D is TRBD1 (5 bases). CDR3 length: 14 amino acids. Germline V gives CDR1 SNHLY, CDR2 FYNNEI. V lost 5 bases and J 2 bases, leaving 12 bases between the germline ends. The CDR3 DNA reads TGTGCCAGCAGTCGACAGTCCCCAAACACTGAAGCTTTCTTT. It encodes CASSRQSPNTEAFF.

This clonotype was picked up many times. The gene calls are TRBV5-6 and TRBJ2-3; TRBD1 aligns across 8 bases. CDR1 SGHDT and CDR2 YYEEEE come from the germline V gene. This CDR3 has 15 amino acids. The V gene end was trimmed by 5 bases and the J gene end by 3 bases; junction bases not matched to a gene: 8. CDR3 loop: CASSYQTGVTDTQYF. The CDR3 bases are TGTGCCAGCAGTTACCAGACAGGGGTTACAGATACGCAGTATTTT.

This clonotype was picked up many times. This sequence joins TRBV6-1 and TRBJ2-1; TRBD2 matches at 13 bases. Trimming removed 5 bases from V and 4 bases from J; junction bases left unmatched: 20. Germline loops: CDR1 MNHNS, CDR2 SASEGT. There are 21 residues in the CDR3. CDR3 DNA sequence: TGTGCCAGCAGTATCCCATCCGGGACTAGCGGGAATATAGCCTTTTACAATGAGCAGTTCTTC. Translation gives CASSIPSGTSGNIAFYNEQFF.

This clonotype was seen ten or more times. The chain recombines TRBV20-1 with TRBJ2-4, with unresolved D. Germline V CDR1 and CDR2: DFQATT, SNEGSKA (reference sequence). The CDR3 contains 11 residues. CDR3 nucleotide sequence: TGCGGGTTACTAGCCAAAAACATTCAGTACTTC. The encoded protein is CGLLAKNIQYF.

Many counts were recorded for this clonotype. The chain employs TRBV20-1 and TRBJ2-1; D tentatively reads TRBD1 or TRBD2 (6 bases each). The germline gives CDR1 DFQATT, CDR2 SNEGSKA (reference sequence). The V and J ends lost 6 bases and 3 bases respectively, with 12 bases between them. This CDR3 is 13 amino acids long. In nucleotides, the CDR3 is TGCAGTGCCCCTAGGGGGGTCTACAATGAGCAGTTCTTC. Translated: CSAPRGVYNEQFF.

This clonotype was detected ten times or more. The V call is TRBV7-9, the J call TRBJ2-1, with 12 bases fitting TRBD2. This CDR3 has 20 amino acids. The V gene's germline CDR1 is SEHNR and CDR2 FQNEAQ (reference sequence). The trim removed 5 bases at V and 7 bases at J, leaving 21 bases unmatched. CDR3 amino acids: CASSAVTTHHLAGGPNEQFF. The CDR3 DNA follows: TGTGCCAGCAGCGCAGTAACCACGCATCACCTAGCGGGAGGGCCGAATGAGCAGTTCTTC. The whole variable domain, filled in from reference TRBV7-9 and TRBJ2-1, reads DTGVSQNPRHKITKRGQNVTFRCDPISEHNRLYWYRQTLGQGPEFLTYFQNEAQLEKSRLLSDRFSAERPKGSFSTLEIQRTEQGDSAMYLCASSAVTTHHLAGGPNEQFFGPGTRLTVL.

The chain combines TRBV15 with TRBJ1-2; D gene unclear. The CDR3 is 13 residues long. V was cut by 0 bases and J by 7 bases, with 9 bases left in between. Germline values: CDR1 LNHNV, CDR2 YYDKDF (reference sequence). CDR3 nucleotides: TGTGCCACCAGCAGAGATCTCCAAAGTGGCTACACCTTC. This gives the protein CATSRDLQSGYTF.

This chain uses TRBV9 with TRBJ2-3; the match to TRBD2 covers 8 bases. The V and J ends lost 4 bases and 4 bases, in that order; junction bases with no gene match: 11. Germline V CDR1 and CDR2: SGDLS, YYNGEE. The CDR3 is 16 amino acids. DNA for the CDR3: TGTGCCAGCAGCCTCCTGACTAGCGCAAAAGCAGATACGCAGTATTTT. It codes for CASSLLTSAKADTQYF.

This clonotype was observed many times. The V gene is TRBV20-1, the J gene TRBJ2-1; 11 bases agree with TRBD2. The CDR3 is 19 amino acids. Germline trimming cut 5 bases from V and 6 bases from J; bases unmatched to any gene: 21. Per germline, CDR1 DFQATT and CDR2 SNEGSKA (reference sequence). Here the CDR3 reads CSAFLIGKMTSGVSNEQFF. For the CDR3, the DNA is TGCAGTGCTTTTCTCATCGGAAAAATGACTAGCGGGGTAAGCAATGAGCAGTTCTTC.

This clonotype has ten or more counts. The V call is TRBV5-4, the J call TRBJ1-2; 10 bases agree with TRBD1. The germline V gene has CDR1 SGHNT and CDR2 YYREEE (reference sequence). This CDR3 is 15 amino acids long. Losses at the gene ends were 4 bases for V and 4 bases for J; bases not matched to a gene: 7. CDR3 sequence: CASSPRTGGFYGYTF. CDR3 nucleotides: TGTGCCAGCAGCCCCAGGACAGGGGGTTTCTATGGCTACACCTTC.

The J gene is TRBJ2-6, the V gene TRBV30; D unresolved. The CDR3 has 15 residues. Germline V lookup: CDR1 GTSNPN, CDR2 SVGIG (reference sequence). V lost 1 base to trimming and J lost 1 base, with 8 bases between them. The DNA of the CDR3 is TGTGCCTGGAGTGCCATGGGTTCTGGGGCCAACGTCCTGACTTTC. Its protein is CAWSAMGSGANVLTF.

The J gene is TRBJ2-1, the V gene TRBV6-5, with TRBD2 matching over 12 bases. Germline lookup yields CDR1 MNHEY and CDR2 SVGAGI. The CDR3 extends over 15 amino acids. J was trimmed by 6 bases and V by 4 bases; bases with no gene match: 4. The CDR3 DNA sequence: TGTGCCAGCAGTTCGGGACTAGCGGGTCCCAATGAGCAGTTCTTC. Protein sequence: CASSSGLAGPNEQFF.

This clonotype has ten or more counts. J is TRBJ1-1 and V is TRBV5-1; 11 bases fit TRBD1. V was clipped by 0 bases and J by 4 bases; unmatched bases: 5. The CDR3 spans 16 residues. Germline loops: CDR1 SGHRS, CDR2 YFSETQ. The CDR3 bases are TGCGCCAGCAGCTTGGGTTTCGGGACAGGGGGCACTGAAGCTTTCTTT. Its translation is CASSLGFGTGGTEAFF. The variable domain in full, completed from reference TRBV5-1 and TRBJ1-1, reads KAGVTQTPRYLIKTRGQQVTLSCSPISGHRSVSWYQQTPGQGLQFLFEYFSETQRNKGNFPGRFSGRQFSNSRSEMNVSTLELGDSALYLCASSLGFGTGGTEAFFGQGTRLTVV.